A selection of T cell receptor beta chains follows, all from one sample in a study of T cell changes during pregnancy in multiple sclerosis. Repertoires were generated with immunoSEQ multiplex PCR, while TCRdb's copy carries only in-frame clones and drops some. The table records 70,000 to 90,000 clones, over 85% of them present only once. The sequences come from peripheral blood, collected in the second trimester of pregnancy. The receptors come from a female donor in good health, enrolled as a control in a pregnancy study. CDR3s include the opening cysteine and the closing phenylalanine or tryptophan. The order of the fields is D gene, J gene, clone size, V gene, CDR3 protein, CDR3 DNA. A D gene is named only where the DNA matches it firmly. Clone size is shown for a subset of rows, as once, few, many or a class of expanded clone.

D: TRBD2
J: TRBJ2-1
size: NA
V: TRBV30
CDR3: CAWSGGAYNEQFF
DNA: TGTGCCTGGAGCGGGGGGGCCTACAATGAGCAGTTCTTC

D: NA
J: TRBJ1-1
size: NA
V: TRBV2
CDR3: CASSEGWAYEAFF
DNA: TGTGCCAGCAGTGAAGGTTGGGCATACGAAGCTTTCTTT

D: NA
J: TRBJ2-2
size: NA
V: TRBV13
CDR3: CASAPQAYTGELFF
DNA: TGTGCCAGCGCCCCGCAGGCTTACACCGGGGAGCTGTTTTTT

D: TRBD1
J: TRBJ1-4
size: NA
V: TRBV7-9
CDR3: CASSLDQGVVRLFF
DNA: TGTGCCAGCAGCTTAGATCAGGGGGTAGTTCGTCTGTTTTTT

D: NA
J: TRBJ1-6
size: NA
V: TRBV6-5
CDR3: CASSASSYNSPLHF
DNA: TGTGCCAGCAGTGCCAGCTCCTATAATTCACCCCTCCACTTT

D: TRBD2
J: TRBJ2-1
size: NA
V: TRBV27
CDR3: CASFRLAGGEQFF
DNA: TGTGCCAGCTTTAGGCTAGCGGGGGGAGAGCAGTTCTTC

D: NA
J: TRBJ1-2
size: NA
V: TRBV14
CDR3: CASRLTGSYGYTF
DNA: TGTGCCAGCAGACTAACCGGGAGCTATGGCTACACCTTC

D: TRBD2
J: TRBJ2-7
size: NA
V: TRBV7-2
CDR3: CASSLTRGDTYEQYF
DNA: TGTGCCAGCAGCTTAACACGGGGGGATACCTACGAGCAGTACTTC

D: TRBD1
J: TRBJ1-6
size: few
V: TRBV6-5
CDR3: CASSSRTGGRGSPLHF
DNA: TGTGCCAGCAGTTCCAGGACAGGGGGTCGAGGTTCACCCCTCCACTTT

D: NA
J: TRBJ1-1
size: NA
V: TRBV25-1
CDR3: CASSQGNTEAFF
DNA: TGTGCCAGCAGTCAGGGGAACACTGAAGCTTTCTTT

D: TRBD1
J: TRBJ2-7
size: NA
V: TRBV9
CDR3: CASSPEGTGYSYEQYF
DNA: TGTGCCAGCAGCCCGGAAGGGACAGGGTACTCCTACGAGCAGTACTTC

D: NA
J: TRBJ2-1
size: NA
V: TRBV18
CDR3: CASSPPGGASSYNEQFF
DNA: TGTGCCAGCTCACCACCAGGGGGGGCTAGCTCCTACAATGAGCAGTTCTTC

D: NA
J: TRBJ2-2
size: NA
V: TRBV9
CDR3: CASSVAGPTGTGELFF
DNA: TGTGCCAGCAGCGTAGCTGGGCCCACAGGTACCGGGGAGCTGTTTTTT

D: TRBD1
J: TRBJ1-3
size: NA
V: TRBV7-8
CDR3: CASSLKTAGTAHTIYF
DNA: TGTGCCAGCAGCTTGAAAACCGCCGGGACAGCACACACCATATATTTT

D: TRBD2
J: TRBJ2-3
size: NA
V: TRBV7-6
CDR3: CASSLSRRGGQADTQYF
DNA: TGTGCCAGCAGCTTATCCCGGCGGGGGGGCCAAGCAGATACGCAGTATTTT

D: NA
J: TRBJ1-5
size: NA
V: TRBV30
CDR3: CAWRLQGAPQHF
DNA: TGTGCCTGGAGACTACAGGGTGCGCCCCAGCATTTT

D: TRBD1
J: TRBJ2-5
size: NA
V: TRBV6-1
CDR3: CASTLDRGQETQYF
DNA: TGTGCCAGCACTCTAGACAGGGGCCAAGAGACCCAGTACTTC

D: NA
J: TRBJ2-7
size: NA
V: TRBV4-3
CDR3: CASSQEWQGEQYF
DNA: TGCGCCAGCAGCCAAGAGTGGCAGGGCGAGCAGTACTTC

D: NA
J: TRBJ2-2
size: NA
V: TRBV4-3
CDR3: CASSQDPTSYGELFF
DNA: TGCGCCAGCAGCCAAGATCCCACTAGCTACGGGGAGCTGTTTTTT

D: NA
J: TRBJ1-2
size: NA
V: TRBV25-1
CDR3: CASSVGEGYTF
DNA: TGTGCCAGCAGTGTTGGGGAGGGCTACACCTTC

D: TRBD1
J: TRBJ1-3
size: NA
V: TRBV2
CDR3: CASSEGQGNSGNTIYF
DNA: TGTGCCAGCAGTGAAGGACAGGGTAACTCTGGAAACACCATATATTTT

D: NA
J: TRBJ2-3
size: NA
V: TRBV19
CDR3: CASSIKHTQYF
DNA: TGTGCCAGTAGTATCAAGCATACGCAGTATTTT

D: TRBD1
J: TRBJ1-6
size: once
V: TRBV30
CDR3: CAWRVQGNNSPLHF
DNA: TGTGCCTGGAGAGTACAGGGGAATAATTCACCCCTCCACTTT

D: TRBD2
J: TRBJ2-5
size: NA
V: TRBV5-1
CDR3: CASSLDSSGYTEETQYF
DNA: TGCGCCAGCAGCTTGGATTCTAGCGGGTACACAGAAGAGACCCAGTACTTC

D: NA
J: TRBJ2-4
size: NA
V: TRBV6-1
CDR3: CASSEETPEWAKNIQYF
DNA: TGTGCCAGCAGTGAAGAGACTCCGGAGTGGGCCAAAAACATTCAGTACTTC

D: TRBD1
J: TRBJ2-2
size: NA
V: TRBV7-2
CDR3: CASSQTGMNTGELFF
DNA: TGTGCCAGCAGCCAGACAGGGATGAACACCGGGGAGCTGTTTTTT

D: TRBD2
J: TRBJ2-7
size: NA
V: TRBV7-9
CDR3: CATLAPGGGEQYF
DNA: TGTGCCACCCTGGCGCCGGGGGGAGGCGAGCAGTACTTC

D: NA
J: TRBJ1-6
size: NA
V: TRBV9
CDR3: CASSATGSISPLHF
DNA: TGTGCCAGCAGCGCTACCGGGTCCATATCACCCCTCCACTTT

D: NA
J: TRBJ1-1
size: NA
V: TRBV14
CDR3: CASSLSSGTEAFF
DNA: TGTGCCAGCAGCCTTTCCTCGGGCACTGAAGCTTTCTTT

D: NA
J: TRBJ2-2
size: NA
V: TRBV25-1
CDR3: CASSRLGQTGELFF
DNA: TGTGCCAGCAGTAGACTGGGTCAAACCGGGGAGCTGTTTTTT

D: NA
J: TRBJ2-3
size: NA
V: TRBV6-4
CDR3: CASSDSGGRGTDTQYF
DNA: TGTGCCAGCAGTGACTCAGGAGGAAGGGGCACAGATACGCAGTATTTT

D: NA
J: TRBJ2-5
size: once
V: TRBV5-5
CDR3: CASSLRQLGTQYF
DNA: TGTGCCAGCAGCTTGCGACAGTTAGGGACCCAGTACTTC

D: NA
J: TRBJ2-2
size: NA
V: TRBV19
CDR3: CASSIRGPRGELFF
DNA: TGTGCCAGTAGTATTCGAGGCCCTAGAGGAGAGCTGTTTTTT

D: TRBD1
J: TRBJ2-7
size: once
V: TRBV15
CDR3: CATSRDRGRGYEQYF
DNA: TGTGCCACCAGCAGAGACCGGGGCAGGGGGTACGAGCAGTACTTC

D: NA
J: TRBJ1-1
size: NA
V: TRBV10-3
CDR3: CAISVSGGINTEAFF
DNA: TGTGCCATCAGTGTTTCGGGGGGTATTAACACTGAAGCTTTCTTT

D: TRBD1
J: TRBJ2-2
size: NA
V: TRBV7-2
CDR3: CASSPGQANTGELFF
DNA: TGTGCCAGCAGCCCGGGACAGGCGAACACCGGGGAGCTGTTTTTT

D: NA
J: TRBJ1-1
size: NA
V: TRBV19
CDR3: CASSIAQGSEAFF
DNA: TGTGCCAGTAGTATTGCACAGGGCTCCGAAGCTTTCTTT

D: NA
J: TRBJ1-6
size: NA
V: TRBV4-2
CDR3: CASSQVGQSSSYNSPLHF
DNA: TGTGCCAGCAGCCAAGTCGGACAGTCGAGCTCCTATAATTCACCCCTCCACTTT

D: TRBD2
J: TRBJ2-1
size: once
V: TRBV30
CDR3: CAWSVLAGYNEQFF
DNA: TGTGCCTGGAGTGTACTAGCGGGGTACAATGAGCAGTTCTTC

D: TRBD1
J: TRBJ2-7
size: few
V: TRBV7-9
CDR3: CASSPGGTGSGEQYF
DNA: TGTGCCAGCAGCCCCGGTGGGACAGGGTCTGGCGAGCAGTACTTC

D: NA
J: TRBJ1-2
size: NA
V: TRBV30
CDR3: CAWSDRGTIIYGYTF
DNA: TGTGCCTGGAGTGACCGAGGGACAATTATCTATGGCTACACCTTC

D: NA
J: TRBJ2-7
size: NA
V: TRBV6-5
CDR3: CASRPRLFYEQYF
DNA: TGTGCCAGCAGACCACGACTCTTCTACGAGCAGTACTTC

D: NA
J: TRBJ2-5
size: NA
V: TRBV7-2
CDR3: CASSPAGQETQYF
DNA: TGTGCCAGCAGCCCCGCGGGGCAGGAGACCCAGTACTTC

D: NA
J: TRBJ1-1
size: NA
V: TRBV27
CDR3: CASSPGRIAFF
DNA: TGTGCCAGCAGTCCTGGGAGGATAGCTTTCTTT

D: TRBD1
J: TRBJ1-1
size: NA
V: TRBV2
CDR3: CASSEPGGYTEAFF
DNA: TGTGCCAGCAGTGAACCAGGGGGGTACACTGAAGCTTTCTTT

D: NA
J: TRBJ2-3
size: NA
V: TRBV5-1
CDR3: CASSWGGGGADTQYF
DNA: TGCGCCAGCAGCTGGGGTGGCGGAGGTGCAGATACGCAGTATTTT

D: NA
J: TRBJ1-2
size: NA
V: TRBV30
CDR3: CAWSVAINYGYTF
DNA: TGTGCCTGGAGTGTGGCAATTAACTATGGCTACACCTTC

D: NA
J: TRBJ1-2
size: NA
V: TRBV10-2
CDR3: CASSESLAGNYGYTF
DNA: TGCGCCAGCAGTGAGTCTCTCGCAGGAAACTATGGCTACACCTTC

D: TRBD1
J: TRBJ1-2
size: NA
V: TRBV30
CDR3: CAWSEGQGDSEGYTF
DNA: TGTGCCTGGAGTGAGGGACAGGGGGATTCTGAAGGCTACACCTTC

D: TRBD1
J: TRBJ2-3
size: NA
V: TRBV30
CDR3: CAWSVLPGGISTDTQYF
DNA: TGTGCCTGGAGTGTACTCCCAGGGGGTATTAGCACAGATACGCAGTATTTT

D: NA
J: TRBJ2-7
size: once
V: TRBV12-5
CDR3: CASGLVQTLRDPSYEQYF
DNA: TGTGCTAGTGGTTTGGTACAGACCCTGCGGGACCCCTCCTACGAGCAGTACTTC

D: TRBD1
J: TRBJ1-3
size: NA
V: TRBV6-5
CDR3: CASRRDSSSGNTIYF
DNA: TGTGCCAGCAGAAGGGACAGCTCCTCTGGAAACACCATATATTTT

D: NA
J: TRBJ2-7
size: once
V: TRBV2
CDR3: CASSEAGRTYEQYF
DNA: TGTGCCAGCAGTGAAGCGGGGCGGACCTACGAGCAGTACTTC

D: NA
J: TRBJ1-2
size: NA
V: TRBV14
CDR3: CASSQDGALKDGYTF
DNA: TGTGCCAGCAGCCAAGATGGGGCATTAAAGGATGGCTACACCTTC

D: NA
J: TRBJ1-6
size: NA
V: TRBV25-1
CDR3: CASIRGNGSPLHF
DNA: TGTGCCAGCATCAGGGGAAATGGTTCACCCCTCCACTTT

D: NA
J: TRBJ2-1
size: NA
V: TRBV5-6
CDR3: CASSLGGGILNEQFF
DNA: TGTGCCAGCAGCTTGGGAGGGGGTATCCTCAATGAGCAGTTCTTC

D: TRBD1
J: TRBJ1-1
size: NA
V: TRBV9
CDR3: CASSTRQGAAEAFF
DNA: TGTGCCAGCAGCACCCGACAGGGGGCAGCTGAAGCTTTCTTT

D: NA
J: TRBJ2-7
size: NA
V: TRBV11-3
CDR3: CASSRRQGTYEQYF
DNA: TGTGCCAGCAGCCGAAGACAAGGAACCTACGAGCAGTACTTC

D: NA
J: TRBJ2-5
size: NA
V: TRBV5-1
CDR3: CASSWTHQETQYF
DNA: TGCGCCAGCAGCTGGACTCACCAAGAGACCCAGTACTTC